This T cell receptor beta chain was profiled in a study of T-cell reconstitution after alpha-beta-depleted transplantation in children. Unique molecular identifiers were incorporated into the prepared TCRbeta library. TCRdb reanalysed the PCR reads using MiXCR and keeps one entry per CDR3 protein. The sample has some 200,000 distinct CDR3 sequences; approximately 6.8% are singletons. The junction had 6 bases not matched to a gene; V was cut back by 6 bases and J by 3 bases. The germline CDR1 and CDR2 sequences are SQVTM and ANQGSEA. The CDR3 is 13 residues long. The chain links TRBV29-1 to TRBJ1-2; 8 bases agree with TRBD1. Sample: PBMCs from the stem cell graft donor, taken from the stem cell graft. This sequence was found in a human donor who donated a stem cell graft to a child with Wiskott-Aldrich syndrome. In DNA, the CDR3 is TGCAGCGTCACAGGGGGAAAGGACTATGGCTACACCTTC. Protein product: CSVTGGKDYGYTF.